This TCR beta chain is drawn from a study of CD8+CD57+ T cells in acquired aplastic anemia. Study information: The study obtained an average of 3.2 ug of DNA from sorted CD4+ and CD8+ cells.

Genomic DNA constituted the template upon which TCR beta VDJ and CDR3 profiling was performed. MiXCR, applied by TCRdb to the reads, yields one record per CDR3 protein. The table records 120,000 or so distinct CDR3 sequences, 50% to 60% of them present only once. This CDR3 has 15 amino acids. CDR1 and CDR2 (germline): SGHVS, FQNEAQ. Trimming at V came to 2 bases and at J to 5 bases, leaving 6 bases not matched to a gene. Flow cytometry had shown expanded CD8+CD57+ cells in the patients chosen for sequencing. Untreated patients provided the blood samples, with no therapy given before sampling. Worth noting for this clonotype: What it binds is not known.

Broader study findings: In CD8+ cells, Simpson's diversity showed no significant difference between patients and controls. The same twenty-nine CD8+ CDR3 sequences occurred in patients and in controls.

V usage is TRBV7-8 and J usage is TRBJ2-5; TRBD2 aligns across 9 bases. Input material: sorted CD4+, CD8+, or CD8+CD57+ T cells (not recorded which) from PBMCs. This sequence was found in a human donor with aplastic anemia. The CDR3, as DNA: TGTGCCAGCAGCTTATGGGCGGGAGGGTCGGAGACCCAGTACTTC. This codes for CASSLWAGGSETQYF.